The 20 T cell receptor beta chains below all came from one sample that was sequenced in a study of T-cell reconstitution after alpha-beta-depleted transplantation in children. Preparing the TCRbeta library involved the use of unique molecular identifiers. Using its own MiXCR run on the PCR reads, TCRdb lists one record per CDR3 protein. The table includes 580,000 or so distinct CDR3 sequences, 23% detected once. The sequences come from PBMCs, mostly from graft donor cells, collected 360 days after TCRalphabeta/CD19-depleted stem cell transplant. The receptors here all came from a boy younger than two who had a stem cell transplant for acute myeloid leukemia, so the T cells may come from the graft donor.

The genes are TRBV7-9 and TRBJ2-1; 8 nucleotides align to TRBD1. CDR3 length: 11 residues. The junction had 0 bases not matched to a gene; V was cut back by 5 bases and J by 9 bases. Germline V gene data show CDR1 as SEHNR and CDR2 as FQNEAQ (reference sequence). CDR3: CASSGQGEQFF. The CDR3, as DNA: TGTGCCAGCAGCGGACAGGGTGAGCAGTTCTTC.

Regarding this clonotype: A read error is possible here, since a much larger clone lies one base away. V and J are TRBV7-8 and TRBJ2-1, with D perhaps matching TRBD2 (6 bases). Per the germline V gene, CDR1 is SGHVS and CDR2 is FQNEAQ. The CDR3 totals 15 residues. The CDR3 DNA reads TGTGGCAGCAGCTCAGTTTCGGGGGCCTACAATGAGCAGTTCTTC. The encoded protein is CGSSSVSGAYNEQFF.

This clonotype was seen ten or more times. The chain combines TRBV9 with TRBJ2-3; 11 positions agree with TRBD2. This CDR3 region has 18 residues. CDR1 is SGDLS and CDR2 is YYNGEE in the germline V gene. V lost 3 bases to trimming and J lost 3 bases; unmatched junction nucleotides: 12. CDR3 sequence: CASSGRGAGTSGTDTQYF. CDR3 sequence (DNA): TGTGCCAGCAGCGGGAGGGGCGCCGGGACTAGCGGAACAGATACGCAGTATTTT. Supplemented by reference TRBV9 and TRBJ2-3, the full variable domain reads DSGVTQTPKHLITATGQRVTLRCSPRSGDLSVYWYQQSLDQGLQFLIQYYNGEERAKGNILERFSAQQFPDLHSELNLSSLELGDSALYFCASSGRGAGTSGTDTQYFGPGTRLTVL.

This clonotype was observed many times. The V gene is TRBV12-3 or TRBV12-4, the J gene TRBJ1-1, with D tentatively TRBD1 (6 bases). The CDR3 length is 13 residues. V was pared by 6 bases and J by 4 bases, with 12 bases between. CDR3 loop: CASRHRAGTEAFF. CDR3 coding DNA: TGTGCCAGCAGGCACAGGGCGGGCACTGAAGCTTTCTTT.

This clonotype was counted between two and nine times. V and J are TRBV7-2 and TRBJ2-1; 9 bases align to TRBD1. J gave up 4 bases and V 4 bases, and 8 bases lay outside the gene matches. This CDR3 comprises 16 residues. Germline lookup yields CDR1 SGHTA and CDR2 FQGNSA. The CDR3 coding sequence is TGTGCCAGCAGCTCCACCGGGACAGGGTTTTACAATGAGCAGTTCTTC. Its protein product is CASSSTGTGFYNEQFF.

This clonotype has ten or more counts. The gene calls are TRBV3-1 and TRBJ2-6; 7 bases fit TRBD1. CDR1 and CDR2 (germline): LGHDT, YNNKEL (reference sequence). The CDR3 totals 17 residues. The V and J ends lost 1 base and 0 bases, in that order; junction bases with no gene match: 3. The CDR3 reads CASSQVGQSSGANVLTF. CDR3 DNA: TGTGCCAGCAGCCAAGTGGGACAGAGCTCTGGGGCCAACGTCCTGACTTTC.

This clonotype was picked up many times. The V gene is TRBV5-1, the J gene TRBJ1-1; 10 bases are a match to TRBD1. CDR3 length: 17 amino acids. Germline CDR1 SGHRS, CDR2 YFSETQ. Trimming took 0 bases from V and 6 from J; bases not matched to a gene: 11. CDR3 protein: CASSLVSGTGAESEAFF. CDR3 nucleotides: TGCGCCAGCAGCTTGGTGAGCGGGACAGGGGCCGAGTCTGAAGCTTTCTTT.

The V gene is TRBV9, the J gene TRBJ1-1, with 7 bases identical to TRBD1. CDR3 length: 12 residues. Losses at the gene ends were 0 bases for V and 7 bases for J; bases not matched to a gene: 0. CDR1 is SGDLS, CDR2 YYNGEE, per germline. CDR3 DNA sequence: TGTGCCAGCAGCGTAGGGGACAGTGAAGCTTTCTTT. It yields the protein CASSVGDSEAFF.

The chain couples TRBV10-3 to TRBJ2-7; D is ambiguous. The CDR3 loop spans 12 amino acids. V was shortened by 4 bases and J by 4 bases, with 8 bases between the two germline ends. Germline loops: CDR1 ENHRY, CDR2 SYGVKD. Here the CDR3 reads CAISANQYEQYF. CDR3 nucleotide sequence: TGTGCCATCAGTGCCAACCAATACGAGCAGTACTTC.

This clonotype has a count of ten or more. The rearrangement uses TRBV12-3 or TRBV12-4 and TRBJ2-2; the D gene is possibly TRBD2 (5 bases). CDR3 length equals 14 residues. V was shortened by 6 bases and J by 3 bases, with 11 bases between the two germline ends. CDR3 nucleotides: TGTGCCAGCAGGGCCCAGAGGGACACCGGGGAGCTGTTTTTT. This translates into CASRAQRDTGELFF.

This clonotype has a handful of counts. This sequence joins TRBV27 and TRBJ2-1; 8 bases map to TRBD1. CDR1 is MNHEY and CDR2 is SMNVEV in the germline V gene (reference sequence). This CDR3 contains 19 residues. The junction had 15 bases not matched to a gene; V was cut back by 1 base and J by 4 bases. The CDR3 here is CASSLWTGIYQLPYNEQFF. The CDR3, as DNA: TGTGCCAGCAGTTTATGGACAGGGATATACCAGTTACCATACAATGAGCAGTTCTTC.

V is TRBV15 and J is TRBJ1-1, with D unclear. The V end lost 1 base, the J end lost 1 base, and 7 bases lay between the germline ends. This CDR3 is built from 14 residues. Germline values: CDR1 LNHNV, CDR2 YYDKDF (reference sequence). This CDR3 is CATSRVRENTEAFF. The CDR3 region has the DNA TGTGCCACCAGCAGAGTTCGTGAGAACACTGAAGCTTTCTTT.

The chain has TRBV20-1 and TRBJ1-4; 7 bases agree with TRBD1. Germline V CDR1 and CDR2: DFQATT, SNEGSKA (reference sequence). The CDR3 consists of 14 residues. Trimming removed 2 bases from V and 6 bases from J; junction bases left unmatched: 6. The CDR3 loop reads CSARSRGRDEKLFF. The DNA of the CDR3 is TGCAGTGCTAGAAGTAGGGGGCGGGATGAAAAACTGTTTTTT.

Ten or more counts support this clonotype. The V gene is TRBV4-3, the J gene TRBJ2-1, with D perhaps assigned TRBD1 or TRBD2 (5 bases each). The V end lost 0 bases, the J end lost 5 bases, and 20 bases lay between the germline ends. The germline CDR1 and CDR2 sequences are LGHNA and YSLEER. The CDR3 loop spans 18 amino acids. This CDR3 is CASSQDASIGRGDNEQFF. The CDR3 DNA reads as TGCGCCAGCAGCCAAGATGCCTCGATAGGGAGAGGGGACAATGAGCAGTTCTTC.

This clonotype was recorded at least ten times. The chain has TRBV20-1 and TRBJ2-1; 10 bases match TRBD2. The CDR3 totals 16 residues. The germline CDR1 and CDR2 sequences are DFQATT and SNEGSKA (reference sequence). The V segment lost 5 bases and the J segment 2 bases; nucleotides outside the gene matches: 9. The CDR3 DNA sequence: TGCAGTGCTGACCAACTAGCGGGGTCCGCCTACAATGAGCAGTTCTTC. The encoded protein is CSADQLAGSAYNEQFF.

This clonotype was seen more than once but under ten times. The J gene is TRBJ1-6, the V gene TRBV12-3 or TRBV12-4; D is undetermined. With 2 bases removed from V and 5 bases from J, the gap between germline ends came to 10 bases. This CDR3 region has 15 residues. This CDR3 reads CASSLLGGDNSPLHF. CDR3 in DNA: TGTGCCAGCAGTTTATTGGGCGGGGATAATTCACCCCTCCACTTT.

The chain is built from TRBV9 and TRBJ2-1; 10 bases are a match to TRBD2. CDR1 SGDLS and CDR2 YYNGEE come from the germline V gene. This CDR3 is 18 amino acids long. Trimming cost V 4 bases and J 4 bases; bases outside gene matches: 14. CDR3 protein: CASSRSLGASGGYNEQFF. CDR3 nucleotides: TGTGCCAGCAGCCGCTCTCTAGGGGCTAGCGGGGGTTACAATGAGCAGTTCTTC.

The chain couples TRBV10-3 to TRBJ2-1, with D possibly matching TRBD2 (5 bases). The CDR3 is made up of 16 amino acids. V was pared by 4 bases and J by 1 base, with 14 bases between. In germline, CDR1 is ENHRY, CDR2 SYGVKD. As DNA, the CDR3 is TGTGCCATCAGTGTTACTAGTGTTTGGTCCTACAATGAGCAGTTCTTC. The encoded protein is CAISVTSVWSYNEQFF.

The sample holds many counts of this clonotype. This chain links TRBV7-9 with TRBJ1-1; D may be TRBD1 (5 bases). V was shortened by 8 bases and J by 2 bases, with 15 bases between the two germline ends. Germline V gene lookup returns CDR1 SEHNR and CDR2 FQNEAQ (reference sequence). The length of the CDR3 is 14 residues. DNA of the CDR3: TGTGCCAGCGGACTCGGGGGAGGAAACACTGAAGCTTTCTTT. This sequence encodes CASGLGGGNTEAFF.

This clonotype was seen at least ten times. The V call is TRBV3-1, the J call TRBJ2-7; D call uncertain. V was trimmed by 2 bases and J by 2 bases, leaving 10 bases between them. Germline V gene data show CDR1 as LGHDT and CDR2 as YNNKEL (reference sequence). The CDR3 length is 14 residues. This chain's CDR3 is CASSQFVGTYEQYF. In DNA, the CDR3 is TGTGCCAGCAGCCAATTTGTGGGGACCTACGAGCAGTACTTC.